A selection of T cell receptor beta chains follows, all from one sample in a study of blood T cell repertoires in COVID-19. Assay used: immunoSEQ multiplex PCR; TCRdb lists only in-frame clones, some missing. This table holds 50,000 to 70,000 clones, 79% found once. The sample consisted of peripheral blood. The receptors were gathered from a man aged 55 to 70 with acute or convalescent COVID-19. Both conserved end residues are part of each CDR3. Each record gives: D gene, V gene, clone size, J gene, CDR3 DNA, CDR3 protein. The D gene is left open where the match is weak. Only some rows state a clone size, as once, few, many or a class for expanded clones.

TRBD1	TRBV6-5	NA	TRBJ2-7	TGTGCCAGCAGTTACTCGAGGGGACAGGGGCCCTACGAGCAGTACTTC	CASSYSRGQGPYEQYF
NA	TRBV11-2	NA	TRBJ2-7	TGTGCCAGCAGCATGGGCTTCACCTACGAGCAGTACTTC	CASSMGFTYEQYF
NA	TRBV28	NA	TRBJ1-5	TGTGCCAGCAGTTACCCGGAGCCAGACTATTATAGCAATCAGCCCCAGCATTTT	CASSYPEPDYYSNQPQHF
TRBD2	TRBV4-1	NA	TRBJ2-5	TGCGCCAGCAGCCAAGATGGGCTAGCGGGAGGTCGTAGGGAGACCCAGTACTTC	CASSQDGLAGGRRETQYF
NA	TRBV7-2	NA	TRBJ1-5	TGTGCCAGCAGCCACGACGGTCCGAGGCAGCCCCAGCATTTT	CASSHDGPRQPQHF
NA	TRBV2	NA	TRBJ1-3	TGTGCCAGCAAAGGGACATTTGGAAACACCATATATTTT	CASKGTFGNTIYF
NA	TRBV25-1	NA	TRBJ1-1	TGTGCCAGCAGACCCGACAACGGGAAGGCTGAAGCTTTCTTT	CASRPDNGKAEAFF
NA	TRBV28	few	TRBJ1-2	TGTGCCAGCAGTCCCCCAGGGCTGGGCTATGGCTACACCTTC	CASSPPGLGYGYTF
TRBD1	TRBV19	NA	TRBJ1-5	TGTGCCAGTAGTACCGGACAGGGCGGTCAGCCCCAGCATTTT	CASSTGQGGQPQHF
NA	TRBV11-2	NA	TRBJ2-6	TGTGCCAGCAGCTTAGTCACAGGGATCTCTGGGGCCAACGTCCTGACTTTC	CASSLVTGISGANVLTF
TRBD1	TRBV7-9	NA	TRBJ2-7	TGTGCCAGCAGCCCCCGTAGGGACAGGGAAAGAGGCGAGCAGTACTTC	CASSPRRDRERGEQYF
TRBD2	TRBV4-3	NA	TRBJ2-5	TGCGCCAGCAGCCAGGAACTAGCGGGAGTTGGAGAGACCCAGTACTTC	CASSQELAGVGETQYF
NA	TRBV5-8	once	TRBJ2-7	TGTGCCAGCAGCTTGAGGGGTGCGGACGAGCAGTACTTC	CASSLRGADEQYF
NA	TRBV5-6	NA	TRBJ1-4	TGTGCCAGCAGCTTGGTGGGTTCAGGCGAAAAACTGTTTTTT	CASSLVGSGEKLFF
NA	TRBV27	few	TRBJ1-1	TGTGCCAGCAGTCCCCGAACAGCCTTCTATTCTGAAGCTTTCTTT	CASSPRTAFYSEAFF
TRBD2	TRBV15	NA	TRBJ2-5	TGTGCCACCAGCAGAGATCGAGGGGAGGGAGAGACCCAGTACTTC	CATSRDRGEGETQYF
NA	TRBV19	NA	TRBJ1-5	TGTGCCACCTTAACAGGGAATCAGCCCCAGCATTTT	CATLTGNQPQHF
NA	TRBV3-1/TRBV3-2	NA	TRBJ2-7	TGTGCCAGCAGCCAACTAGCGATTTCCTACGAGCAGTACTTC	CASSQLAISYEQYF
TRBD1	TRBV7-2	NA	TRBJ1-2	TGTGCCAGCAGCGCCGGGACAGGGTATGGCTACACCTTC	CASSAGTGYGYTF
NA	TRBV28	once	TRBJ2-7	TGTGCCAGCAGTTTGTTCGCCAGGGACAACGAGCAGTACTTC	CASSLFARDNEQYF
TRBD2	TRBV27	NA	TRBJ2-1	TGTGCCAGCAGACCGGGACTAGCGGGAGTCGGGCAGTTCTTC	CASRPGLAGVGQFF
NA	TRBV7-2	NA	TRBJ1-3	TGTGCCAGCAGCTTAGATCCCGGGGAGGGAAACACCATATATTTT	CASSLDPGEGNTIYF
NA	TRBV5-6	NA	TRBJ2-3	TGTGCCAGCAGCCGATCAACGGCAGATACGCAGTATTTT	CASSRSTADTQYF
TRBD1	TRBV30	NA	TRBJ2-7	TGTGCCTGGAGGACAGGGGGAGTCGAGCAGTACTTC	CAWRTGGVEQYF
TRBD1	TRBV7-2	NA	TRBJ1-5	TGTGCCAGCAGCTTTCAGACAGGGGTCTATCAGCCCCAGCATTTT	CASSFQTGVYQPQHF
TRBD1	TRBV9	NA	TRBJ2-1	TGTGCCAGCAGCGCCCGGGACAGGGTATACAATGAGCAGTTCTTC	CASSARDRVYNEQFF
NA	TRBV19	NA	TRBJ1-4	TGTGCCAGTAGTAACAGGGCTGCAACTAATGAAAAACTGTTTTTT	CASSNRAATNEKLFF
TRBD1	TRBV7-2	once	TRBJ1-2	TGTGCCAGCAGCTTAGCGTCGGGACAGGCAATGGGCTACACCTTC	CASSLASGQAMGYTF
NA	TRBV27	few	TRBJ2-1	TGTGCCAGCAGTTCCACTCGAAGCGATAGGCAGTTCTTC	CASSSTRSDRQFF
NA	TRBV5-6	NA	TRBJ1-1	TGTGCCAGCAGCTTGTACCCATCGGTAGGGGGTACTGAAGCTTTCTTT	CASSLYPSVGGTEAFF
NA	TRBV11-2	NA	TRBJ1-5	TGTGCCAGCAGGAAGGGGATAAATCAGCCCCAGCATTTT	CASRKGINQPQHF
NA	TRBV10-1	NA	TRBJ1-1	TGCGCCAGCAGTGAGGGAGGGGAAGCTTTCTTT	CASSEGGEAFF
NA	TRBV3-1/TRBV3-2	NA	TRBJ2-7	TGTGCCAGCAGCCCCGGCGGAGCACGGTCCCCCTACGAGCAGTACTTC	CASSPGGARSPYEQYF
NA	TRBV7-2	few	TRBJ2-6	TGTGCCAGCAGCTCACTCCAGGGTATTAAGACTGGGGCCAACGTCCTGACTTTC	CASSSLQGIKTGANVLTF
NA	TRBV28	NA	TRBJ1-1	TGTGCCAGCCAGGGGATGGCTGAAGCTTTCTTT	CASQGMAEAFF
TRBD1	TRBV4-2	NA	TRBJ2-5	TGTGCCAGCAGCCAAGATTCAGGGGGCCAAGAGACCCAGTACTTC	CASSQDSGGQETQYF
NA	TRBV7-9	NA	TRBJ1-3	TGTGCCAGCAGCTTACAGGGTGGTGGAAACACCATATATTTT	CASSLQGGGNTIYF
TRBD1	TRBV10-3	few	TRBJ1-6	TGTGCCATCAGTGGCCGGGACAGTGAGAATTCACCCCTCCACTTT	CAISGRDSENSPLHF
NA	TRBV5-6	NA	TRBJ1-5	TGTGCCAGCAGCTTACAAAATCAGCCCCAGCATTTT	CASSLQNQPQHF
NA	TRBV20-1	NA	TRBJ1-1	TGCAGTGCGGTACAGGGAACTGAAGCTTTCTTT	CSAVQGTEAFF
NA	TRBV10-3	few	TRBJ1-3	TGTGCCATCAGTGGAACATCTGGAAACACCATATATTTT	CAISGTSGNTIYF
NA	TRBV2	NA	TRBJ1-5	TGTGCCAGCAGTGAGGGAACAGGGACGGAGGCCCAGCATTTT	CASSEGTGTEAQHF
NA	TRBV9	NA	TRBJ2-1	TGTGCCAGCAGCGTAGCGCCAGGGGGGTGGAATGAGCAGTTCTTC	CASSVAPGGWNEQFF
TRBD1	TRBV28	few	TRBJ1-1	TGTGCCAGCAGTTTATATAGGCAGGGGGAGAACACTGAAGCTTTCTTT	CASSLYRQGENTEAFF
NA	TRBV19	NA	TRBJ2-7	TGTGCCAGTAGTATGGCGGGGCCGGGACAGAAGACCTACGAGCAGTACTTC	CASSMAGPGQKTYEQYF
TRBD1	TRBV19	NA	TRBJ2-7	TGTGCCAGTAGTTCGATTGACAGGGGTAACGAGCAGTACTTC	CASSSIDRGNEQYF
TRBD2	TRBV23-1	NA	TRBJ2-1	TGCGCCAGCAGTCAAAGGACCCGGGAGGGCCGGAACAATGAGCAGTTCTTC	CASSQRTREGRNNEQFF
NA	TRBV7-2	NA	TRBJ2-6	TGTGCCAGCAGCCCCCGACAGGGGGCCAACGTCCTGACTTTC	CASSPRQGANVLTF
TRBD1	TRBV4-1	NA	TRBJ1-2	TGCGCCAGCAGCCAACCTACGACAGGGTCCTATGGCTACACCTTC	CASSQPTTGSYGYTF
NA	TRBV2	NA	TRBJ2-1	TGTGCCAGCCACCACCTTCTACTGCGGGACAATGAGCAGTTCTTC	CASHHLLLRDNEQFF
TRBD1	TRBV3-1/TRBV3-2	NA	TRBJ2-7	TGTGCCAGCAGCCTCGGGACAGGGAACTACGAGCAGTACTTC	CASSLGTGNYEQYF
TRBD1	TRBV9	NA	TRBJ2-1	TGTGCCAGCAGCGAGGAGGACAGGCCTGGGGAGCAGTTCTTC	CASSEEDRPGEQFF
NA	TRBV6-5	NA	TRBJ1-5	TGTGCCAGCAGTTACAGTGAACGAGGGCCCCAGCATTTT	CASSYSERGPQHF
TRBD2	TRBV10-3	NA	TRBJ2-3	TGTGCCATCAGTGAGTCGGGGACTAGCGGGAGGGCCCTAATCTCAGATACGCAGTATTTT	CAISESGTSGRALISDTQYF